These 20 T cell receptor beta chains originate from one sample sequenced in a study of shared T cell receptors in the human thymus. Using immunoSEQ multiplex PCR, the repertoire was profiled, and TCRdb retains in-frame clones only, with some absent. The data hold roughly 550,000 clones, with more than 75% observed a single time. A further study also used this sample, focusing on human thymus T cells.

Sequencing used thymocytes. All receptors come from a boy under three years old with a congenital heart defect.

J is TRBJ2-1 and V is TRBV4-2; 7 nucleotides align to TRBD2. Germline V gene lookup returns CDR1 LGHNA and CDR2 YNFKEQ. The CDR3 extends over 17 amino acids. With V trimmed by 0 bases and J by 6 bases, 11 bases remained unmatched. In DNA, the CDR3 is TGTGCCAGCAGCCAAGACCACAGCCCTCTAGCGGTCAATGAGCAGTTCTTC. It yields the protein CASSQDHSPLAVNEQFF.

The chain carries TRBV13 and TRBJ2-7; D perhaps matches TRBD2 (5 bases). V was shortened by 5 bases and J by 5 bases, with 7 bases between the two germline ends. The CDR3 is 11 residues long. Germline values: CDR1 PRHDT, CDR2 FYEKMQ (reference sequence). Written as DNA, the CDR3 is TGTGCCAGCAGCGCGGAGGACGAGCAGTACTTC. This translates into CASSAEDEQYF.

The chain uses TRBV29-1 and TRBJ1-1, with D perhaps TRBD1 (5 bases). This CDR3 comprises 12 residues. Germline values: CDR1 SQVTM, CDR2 ANQGSEA. V lost 3 bases and J lost 5, with 10 bases in between. CDR3 bases: TGCAGCGTTGAGGGGGGGAGAACTGAAGCTTTCTTT. Translating it yields CSVEGGRTEAFF.

The chain carries TRBV19 and TRBJ2-7, with a possible D match to TRBD1 (6 bases). V lost 3 bases, J lost 1 base, and 10 bases lay in between. The CDR3 length is 14 residues. Germline assignment: CDR1 LNHDA and CDR2 SQIVND (reference sequence). The CDR3 coding sequence is TGTGCCAGTAGTATGGGGGACATGTCCTACGAGCAGTACTTC. Translating gives CASSMGDMSYEQYF.

The gene calls are TRBV30 and TRBJ1-2; 9 positions agree with TRBD1. This CDR3 contains 12 residues. J lost 8 bases, V lost 4 bases, and 5 bases had no gene match. Germline assignment: CDR1 GTSNPN and CDR2 SVGIG (reference sequence). CDR3 in DNA: TGTGCCTGGACCCCGGGACAGGGAGGCTACACCTTC. This gives the protein CAWTPGQGGYTF.

This clone has more than one count but fewer than ten. The rearrangement uses TRBV4-2 and TRBJ2-5; D is perhaps TRBD1 (7 bases). The V gene lost 0 bases and the J gene lost 0 bases, with 11 bases spanning the gap. This CDR3 has 16 amino acids. Germline assignment: CDR1 LGHNA and CDR2 YNFKEQ. The CDR3 loop is CASSQDQGGDQETQYF. The CDR3 DNA sequence: TGTGCCAGCAGCCAAGATCAGGGGGGAGACCAAGAGACCCAGTACTTC.

This clone came up a few times. This chain links TRBV14 with TRBJ1-4, with a possible D match to TRBD1 (5 bases). Between the trimmed V and J ends, which lost 4 bases and 5 bases, there was a span of 17 bases. Germline V gene sequence: CDR1 SGHDN, CDR2 FVKESK. CDR3 size: 16 residues. CDR3 nucleotides: TGTGCCAGCAGCCGAAAGCAGGGAGGTCCAAATGAAAAACTGTTTTTT. Protein product: CASSRKQGGPNEKLFF.

This clone was seen just once. V gene TRBV4-1 combines with J gene TRBJ1-5; D gene uncertain. CDR3 length: 15 residues. CDR1 and CDR2 from the germline V gene are MGHRA and YSYEKL. V lost 1 base, J lost 3 bases, and 10 bases lay in between. The CDR3 sequence is CASSQGAGDNQPQHF. The CDR3 bases are TGCGCCAGCAGCCAAGGGGCGGGCGACAATCAGCCCCAGCATTTT.

The V call is TRBV19, the J call TRBJ1-2, with D possibly TRBD1 on 5 matching bases. CDR1 and CDR2 from the germline V gene are LNHDA and SQIVND (reference sequence). The length of the CDR3 is 15 residues. V lost 3 bases and J 3 bases, leaving 14 bases between the germline ends. The CDR3 coding sequence is TGTGCCAGTAGTATCCCTCTCAGGGAAGACTATGGCTACACCTTC. This encodes CASSIPLREDYGYTF.

This clone appeared once. This chain joins TRBV7-3 and TRBJ2-3; 11 bases map to TRBD2. J gave up 2 bases and V 4 bases, and 5 bases lay outside the gene matches. CDR3 length: 16 amino acids. Germline V CDR1 and CDR2: SGHTA, FQGTGA. CDR3 bases: TGTGCCAGCAGCTATACTAGCGGGGGCCCCACAGATACGCAGTATTTT. Protein product: CASSYTSGGPTDTQYF.

This sequence joins TRBV30 and TRBJ2-3, with D perhaps TRBD2 (6 bases). CDR3 length: 15 amino acids. CDR1 and CDR2 from the germline V gene are GTSNPN and SVGIG (reference sequence). V was clipped by 4 bases and J by 2 bases, with 16 bases between them. CDR3 bases: TGTGCCTGGAATGTACATAGCGGCTACACAGATACGCAGTATTTT. This gives the protein CAWNVHSGYTDTQYF.

The sample holds a few counts of this clone. The chain couples TRBV30 to TRBJ1-1; D unresolved. The CDR3 covers 12 residues. With 6 bases removed from V and 5 bases from J, the gap between germline ends came to 13 bases. Germline CDR1 is GTSNPN and CDR2 is SVGIG (reference sequence). CDR3 bases: TGTGCCTGCCTCCCCCGAGGTACTGAAGCTTTCTTT. The encoded protein is CACLPRGTEAFF.

The gene calls are TRBV27 and TRBJ1-2, with D maybe TRBD1 (6 bases). The V gene lost 5 bases and the J gene lost 2 bases, with 15 bases spanning the gap. CDR1 is MNHEY and CDR2 is SMNVEV in the germline V gene (reference sequence). The CDR3 consists of 15 residues. CDR3 DNA: TGTGCCAGCAGTCCCCGGACAGACTCGAACTATGGCTACACCTTC. It is translated as CASSPRTDSNYGYTF.

The chain uses TRBV4-1 and TRBJ2-1; 10 bases are shared with TRBD2. Germline CDR1 is MGHRA and CDR2 is YSYEKL. This CDR3 has 20 amino acids. The V and J ends lost 0 bases and 0 bases, in that order; junction bases with no gene match: 11. The CDR3 region is CASSQDRLAGVVSSYNEQFF. CDR3 nucleotide sequence: TGCGCCAGCAGCCAAGATCGCCTAGCGGGAGTTGTTAGCTCCTACAATGAGCAGTTCTTC.

The J gene is TRBJ1-5, the V gene TRBV5-4, with a weak D call TRBD1 (5 bases). Per germline, CDR1 SGHNT and CDR2 YYREEE (reference sequence). V shed 2 bases and J shed 7 bases, with 13 bases lying between them. The CDR3 runs to 14 residues. This CDR3 reads CASSLRGTDQPQHF. The CDR3 DNA sequence: TGTGCCAGCAGCTTAAGGGGTACTGACCAGCCCCAGCATTTT. The full variable domain, in which reference TRBV5-4 and TRBJ1-5 provide the parts outside the CDR3, is ETGVTQSPTHLIKTRGQQVTLRCSSQSGHNTVSWYQQALGQGPQFIFQYYREEENGRGNFPPRFSGLQFPNYSSELNVNALELDDSALYLCASSLRGTDQPQHFGDGTRLSIL.

The gene calls are TRBV28 and TRBJ2-7; TRBD2 matches at 16 bases. Unmatched junction bases numbered 9, after V lost 1 base and J lost 6 bases. This CDR3 region has 18 residues. Germline V gene sequence: CDR1 MDHEN, CDR2 SYDVKM. The CDR3 is CASSLSGLAGGPSCEQYF. The CDR3 nucleotides read TGTGCCAGCAGTTTATCGGGACTAGCGGGAGGGCCCAGTTGCGAGCAGTACTTC.

The chain joins TRBV5-1 to TRBJ2-7, with 8 nucleotides matching TRBD2. Germline loops: CDR1 SGHRS, CDR2 YFSETQ. The CDR3 is 18 residues long. J lost 0 bases, V lost 2 bases, and 13 bases had no gene match. CDR3 loop: CASSLYLMTSVFSYEQYF. The DNA for the CDR3 is TGCGCCAGCAGCTTATACCTTATGACTAGCGTCTTCTCCTACGAGCAGTACTTC.

This sequence joins TRBV4-2 and TRBJ2-7, with D unclear. The CDR3 extends over 13 amino acids. V was cut by 2 bases and J by 5 bases, with 10 bases left in between. Looked up from germline, CDR1 is LGHNA and CDR2 is YNFKEQ. The CDR3, as DNA: TGTGCCAGCAGCCAATTCAGCAGCGACGAGCAGTACTTC. Translated, it gives CASSQFSSDEQYF.

In its sample, this clone was seen once. The V gene is TRBV28, the J gene TRBJ2-5, with 8 nucleotides matching TRBD1. Trimming removed 4 bases from V and 4 bases from J; junction bases left unmatched: 11. This CDR3 has 16 residues. CDR1 and CDR2 from the germline V gene are MDHEN and SYDVKM. CDR3 loop: CASSSRLGQGSETQYF. The CDR3 nucleotides are TGTGCCAGCAGTTCCCGTTTAGGACAGGGATCAGAGACCCAGTACTTC.

The chain couples TRBV6-5 to TRBJ2-7; the match to TRBD1 covers 11 bases. Germline-derived CDR1 and CDR2 are MNHEY and SVGAGI. V lost 5 bases, J lost 6 bases, and 3 bases stayed unmatched. There are 13 residues in the CDR3. The CDR3 sequence is CASSRGQGGEQYF. For the CDR3, the DNA is TGTGCCAGCAGTCGGGGACAGGGGGGCGAGCAGTACTTC.